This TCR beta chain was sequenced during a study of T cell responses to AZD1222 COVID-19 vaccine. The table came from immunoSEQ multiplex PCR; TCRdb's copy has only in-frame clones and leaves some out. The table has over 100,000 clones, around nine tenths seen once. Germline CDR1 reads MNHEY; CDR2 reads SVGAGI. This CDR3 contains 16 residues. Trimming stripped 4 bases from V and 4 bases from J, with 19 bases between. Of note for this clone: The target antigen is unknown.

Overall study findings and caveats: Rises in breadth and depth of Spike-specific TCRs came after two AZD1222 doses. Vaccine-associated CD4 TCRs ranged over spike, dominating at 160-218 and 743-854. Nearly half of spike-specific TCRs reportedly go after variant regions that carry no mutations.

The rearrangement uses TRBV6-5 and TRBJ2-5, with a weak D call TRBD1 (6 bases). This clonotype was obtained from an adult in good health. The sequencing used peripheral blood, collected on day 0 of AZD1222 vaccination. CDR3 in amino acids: CASSSPRGHKVETQYF. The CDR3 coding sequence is TGTGCCAGCAGTTCACCCAGGGGCCATAAAGTAGAGACCCAGTACTTC.